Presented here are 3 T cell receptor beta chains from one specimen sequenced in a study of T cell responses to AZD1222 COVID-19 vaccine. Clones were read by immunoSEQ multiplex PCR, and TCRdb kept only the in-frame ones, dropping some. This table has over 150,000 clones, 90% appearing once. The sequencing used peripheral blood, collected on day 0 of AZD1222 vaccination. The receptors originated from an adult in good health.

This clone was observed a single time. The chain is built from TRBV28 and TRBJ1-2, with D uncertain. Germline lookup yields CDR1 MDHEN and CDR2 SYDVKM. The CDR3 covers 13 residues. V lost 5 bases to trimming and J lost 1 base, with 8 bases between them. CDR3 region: CASSPGINYGYTF. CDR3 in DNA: TGTGCCAGCAGTCCCGGGATTAACTATGGCTACACCTTC.

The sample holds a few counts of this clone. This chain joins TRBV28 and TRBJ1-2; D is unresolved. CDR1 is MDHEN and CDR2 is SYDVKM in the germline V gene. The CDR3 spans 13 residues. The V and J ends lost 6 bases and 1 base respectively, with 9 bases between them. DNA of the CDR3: TGTGCCAGCAGCCTCGGGTTTAACTATGGCTACACCTTC. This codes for CASSLGFNYGYTF.

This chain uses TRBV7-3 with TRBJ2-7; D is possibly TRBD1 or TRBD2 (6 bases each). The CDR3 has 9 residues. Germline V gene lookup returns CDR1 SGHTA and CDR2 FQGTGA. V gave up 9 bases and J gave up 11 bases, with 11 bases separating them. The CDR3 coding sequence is TGTGCCAGGAGGGGGGTGGAGTACTTC. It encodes CARRGVEYF. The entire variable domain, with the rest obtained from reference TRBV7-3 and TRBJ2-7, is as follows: GAGVSQTPSNKVTEKGKYVELRCDPISGHTALYWYRQSLGQGPEFLIYFQGTGAADDSGLPNDRFFAVRPEGSVSTLKIQRTERGDSAVYLCARRGVEYFGPGTRLTVT.